These T cell receptor beta chains were read from a single sample in a study of control samples from healthy donors and cancer patients. Libraries were prepared by immunoSEQ multiplex PCR; TCRdb keeps only in-frame clonotypes and omits some of them. Here the sample spans about 120,000 clones, roughly 90% being singletons. What was sequenced was blood. These receptors were obtained from a woman aged 45-59 years in good health. CDR3s include the opening cysteine and the closing phenylalanine or tryptophan.

cdr3_aa: CASSPNRMGGGALRAEAFF
v_call: TRBV18

cdr3_aa: CASSGTESREQFF
v_call: TRBV19

cdr3_aa: CASSQTRVQETQYF
v_call: TRBV5-4

cdr3_aa: CASSEALSGEGGYTF
v_call: TRBV2

cdr3_aa: CAWSVRQTGSEQYF
v_call: TRBV30

cdr3_aa: CSVVGSLTGELFF
v_call: TRBV29-1

cdr3_aa: CASSTGTTKWGYTF
v_call: TRBV19

cdr3_aa: CASSISGTGMRPYNSPLHF
v_call: TRBV19

cdr3_aa: CASSFQGENEAFF
v_call: TRBV5-1

cdr3_aa: CACEQGIDQPQHF
v_call: TRBV30

cdr3_aa: CASNQNVRVLNQPQHF
v_call: TRBV2

cdr3_aa: CASSIDLNTEAFF
v_call: TRBV12-3/TRBV12-4

cdr3_aa: CASSQDAVFSYEQYF
v_call: TRBV3-1/TRBV3-2

cdr3_aa: CASSLGGTGRGEQYF
v_call: TRBV7-2

cdr3_aa: CASKTQGGRSGANVLTF
v_call: TRBV2

cdr3_aa: CASSGKLLFLDTQYF
v_call: TRBV3-1/TRBV3-2

cdr3_aa: CASSGDTDRAYEQYF
v_call: TRBV7-9

cdr3_aa: CASSPIAGGRNEQFF
v_call: TRBV19

cdr3_aa: CASSLDLGARAFF
v_call: TRBV11-2

cdr3_aa: CSVEDSGSNQPQHF
v_call: TRBV29-1

cdr3_aa: CSAWYRGTEAFF
v_call: TRBV29-1

cdr3_aa: CASSLIGGRGGYTF
v_call: TRBV7-2

cdr3_aa: CASSQGGVGSGNTIYF
v_call: TRBV3-1/TRBV3-2

cdr3_aa: CASSRAGGSSYNEQFF
v_call: TRBV3-1/TRBV3-2

cdr3_aa: CASSAGDGYTF
v_call: TRBV2

cdr3_aa: CASSVGGLSGTDTQYF
v_call: TRBV9

cdr3_aa: CAITRDSSYGYTF
v_call: TRBV10-3

cdr3_aa: CATSSDTGSGANVLTF
v_call: TRBV15

cdr3_aa: CASSLYQTSGRETQYF
v_call: TRBV7-7

cdr3_aa: CASKDRLGETQYF
v_call: TRBV2

cdr3_aa: CASSLQGGYQPQHF
v_call: TRBV28

cdr3_aa: CASSQDRRSGGFGGTEAFF
v_call: TRBV14

cdr3_aa: CAWSDGGIGSGNTIYF
v_call: TRBV30

cdr3_aa: CASSQDLFGLSSYNSPLHF
v_call: TRBV4-1

cdr3_aa: CASSPVGSGGQGYTF
v_call: TRBV19

cdr3_aa: CASSLHTGGVNEKLFF
v_call: TRBV27

cdr3_aa: CASSLVGTLYQETQYF
v_call: TRBV7-8

cdr3_aa: CATSRAKTGGYEQYF
v_call: TRBV15

cdr3_aa: CASSPFDRMNTDTQYF
v_call: TRBV18

cdr3_aa: CASSLSGGSYGYTF
v_call: TRBV27

cdr3_aa: CATTAREHQPQHF
v_call: TRBV6-5

cdr3_aa: CASSLAGVVIMRDNEQFF
v_call: TRBV11-1

cdr3_aa: CASSDFWFRTTNEKLFF
v_call: TRBV6-1

cdr3_aa: CADRTAGGVDETQYF
v_call: TRBV2

cdr3_aa: CASSLAHANGAFF
v_call: TRBV5-4

cdr3_aa: CASSVQGAGQPQHF
v_call: TRBV19

cdr3_aa: CATHTSGNTIYF
v_call: TRBV25-1

cdr3_aa: CASSLEQGSNQPQHF
v_call: TRBV28

cdr3_aa: CASSYSRHRANEKLFF
v_call: TRBV6-5

cdr3_aa: CASSEFRQGVSSPLHF
v_call: TRBV25-1